This passage covers 26 T cell receptor beta chains from one sample sequenced in a study of blood T cell repertoires in COVID-19. Assay: immunoSEQ multiplex PCR; the TCRdb copy retains only in-frame clones and omits some. Here the sample spans around 170,000 clones, approximately 87% being singletons. Sequencing used peripheral blood. The source is a woman in her 70s with acute or convalescent COVID-19.

About this clone: The junction does not match germline at one end; this may be a read error. The genes are TRBV28 and TRBJ1-1, with D perhaps matching TRBD1 (5 bases). This CDR3 is built from 13 residues. Germline CDR1 MDHEN, CDR2 SYDVKM. The DNA of the CDR3 is TGTGCCAGCAGCCTAGGAGGAGGGACTGATGCTTTCTTT. Encoded protein: CASSLGGGTDAFF.

V usage is TRBV27 and J usage is TRBJ2-1; 8 positions agree with TRBD2. The CDR3 runs to 17 residues. V lost 1 base, J lost 3 bases, and 8 bases stayed unmatched. The germline gives CDR1 MNHEY, CDR2 SMNVEV (reference sequence). The CDR3: CASSLLELAAFYNEQFF. For the CDR3, the DNA is TGTGCCAGCAGTTTATTGGAACTAGCGGCGTTCTACAATGAGCAGTTCTTC.

This clone was seen only once. V and J are TRBV5-4 and TRBJ2-5; the D gene is possibly TRBD2 (5 bases). Germline V gene lookup returns CDR1 SGHNT and CDR2 YYREEE (reference sequence). V lost 4 bases, J lost 4 bases, and 11 bases lay in between. The CDR3 is made up of 13 amino acids. This CDR3 is CASSPDSSETQYF. The CDR3 nucleotides are TGTGCCAGCAGCCCGGACTCTTCAGAGACCCAGTACTTC.

Remarks on this clone: Other DNA variants within this sample encode the same CDR3. The chain links TRBV6-6 to TRBJ1-1, with a possible D match to TRBD1 (6 bases). The CDR3 is 13 amino acids. Trimming took 5 bases from V and 1 from J, leaving 8 bases between them. Germline-derived CDR1 and CDR2 are MNHNY and SVGAGI (reference sequence). The CDR3 loop is CASSRGANTEAFF. The CDR3 coding sequence is TGTGCCAGCAGTCGGGGGGCGAACACTGAAGCTTTCTTT.

This chain joins TRBV10-3 and TRBJ2-1, with 9 bases lining up with TRBD2. The germline V gene has CDR1 ENHRY and CDR2 SYGVKD. V lost 4 bases to trimming and J lost 0 bases; unmatched junction nucleotides: 7. The CDR3 covers 17 residues. The chain's CDR3 is CAISALTSGLSYNEQFF. CDR3 sequence (DNA): TGTGCCATCAGTGCGCTGACTAGCGGACTCTCCTACAATGAGCAGTTCTTC.

This sequence joins TRBV3-1 (or the pseudogene TRBV3-2) and TRBJ2-3, with 11 bases that match TRBD1. The CDR3 contains 17 residues. CDR1 and CDR2 from the germline V gene are LGHDT and YNNKEL (reference sequence). The V gene end was trimmed by 2 bases and the J gene end by 6 bases; junction bases not matched to a gene: 10. CDR3 residues: CASSQWAGTGGMDTQYF. The CDR3 nucleotides are TGTGCCAGCAGCCAATGGGCCGGGACAGGGGGTATGGATACGCAGTATTTT.

The J gene is TRBJ1-3, the V gene TRBV28; D perhaps matches TRBD1 (6 bases). V dropped 6 bases and J dropped 3 bases, with 21 bases sitting between them. The CDR3 runs to 17 residues. Per the germline V gene, CDR1 is MDHEN and CDR2 is SYDVKM. The CDR3 sequence: CASRFRPGRGIGNTIYF. CDR3 bases: TGTGCCAGCAGGTTTCGTCCGGGTAGGGGGATTGGAAACACCATATATTTT.

This clone was picked up a small number of times. The chain has TRBV28 and TRBJ2-1, with 11 bases aligning to TRBD2. The germline V gene encodes CDR1 MDHEN and CDR2 SYDVKM. Germline trimming cut 6 bases from V and 4 bases from J; bases unmatched to any gene: 20. The CDR3 extends over 20 amino acids. The CDR3 bases are TGTGCCAGCAGCAACATGCCCGGGACTAGCGGAACAGCCCGATACAATGAGCAGTTCTTC. It codes for CASSNMPGTSGTARYNEQFF.

The CDR3 sequence is CASSYNQGQGLHF. CDR3 DNA: TGTGCCAGCAGTTACAACCAGGGCCAGGGACTCCACTTT. The chain carries TRBV6-5 and TRBJ1-6; maybe TRBD1 (5 bases). V was trimmed by 2 bases and J by 16 bases, leaving 15 bases between them. The CDR3 contains 13 residues. The V gene's germline CDR1 is MNHEY and CDR2 SVGAGI.

This chain links TRBV4-3 with TRBJ2-2, with 14 bases that match TRBD2. The germline V gene has CDR1 LGHNA and CDR2 YSLEER. The V and J ends lost 3 bases and 8 bases, in that order; junction bases with no gene match: 8. This CDR3 contains 17 residues. The CDR3 region has the DNA TGCGCCAGCAGCCAGGTCCCGGGACTAGCGGGGGCTGGGGAGCTGTTTTTT. Its protein product is CASSQVPGLAGAGELFF.

DNA for the CDR3: TGTGCCAGCAGCTTGGGCAGTAGAGGTGAAAAACTGTTTTTT. Encoded protein: CASSLGSRGEKLFF. The chain has TRBV5-8 and TRBJ1-4; no definite D call. The germline V and J ends were trimmed by 0 bases and 7 bases, with 10 bases remaining between them. CDR1 and CDR2 (germline): SGHTS, YDEGEE. The CDR3 contains 14 residues.

The chain links TRBV6-5 to TRBJ2-3; 7 bases align to TRBD2. V lost 7 bases, J lost 1 base, and 8 bases stayed unmatched. Germline V gene lookup returns CDR1 MNHEY and CDR2 SVGAGI. The CDR3 has 15 residues. The CDR3 spells CASKNLAVGTDTQYF. The CDR3 nucleotides are TGTGCCAGCAAAAATCTAGCGGTTGGCACAGATACGCAGTATTTT.

This rearrangement joins TRBV25-1 to TRBJ2-7; 7 bases fit TRBD1. The CDR3 extends over 13 amino acids. Trimming cost V 8 bases and J 3 bases; bases outside gene matches: 7. Germline-derived CDR1 and CDR2 are MGHDK and SYGVNS. The CDR3 DNA is TGTGCCAGCGGGAGAGGGGGCGGCTACGAGCAGTACTTC. It yields the protein CASGRGGGYEQYF.

The genes are TRBV7-2 and TRBJ1-5; D perhaps matches TRBD1 (6 bases). The ends were cut back, 1 base at V and 4 bases at J, with 17 bases in the middle. CDR1 and CDR2 from the germline V gene are SGHTA and FQGNSA. This CDR3 comprises 17 residues. The CDR3 protein is CASSLEGGGRANQPQHF. In DNA, the CDR3 is TGTGCCAGCAGCTTAGAGGGTGGGGGCAGGGCGAATCAGCCCCAGCATTTT.

V usage is TRBV7-2 and J usage is TRBJ1-2, with D possibly TRBD1 on 6 matching bases. V shed 5 bases and J shed 4 bases, with 11 bases lying between them. The germline V gene has CDR1 SGHTA and CDR2 FQGNSA. This CDR3 has 13 residues. The CDR3, as DNA: TGTGCCAGCAGCCAGACAGGAGGCTATGGCTACACCTTC. Amino acids: CASSQTGGYGYTF. Using reference TRBV7-2 and TRBJ1-2 for the parts outside the CDR3, the full variable domain is GAGVSQSPSNKVTEKGKDVELRCDPISGHTALYWYRQSLGQGLEFLIYFQGNSAPDKSGLPSDRFSAERTGGSVSTLTIQRTQQEDSAVYLCASSQTGGYGYTFGSGTRLTVV.

This rearrangement joins TRBV3-1 (or the pseudogene TRBV3-2) to TRBJ1-2; the match to TRBD1 covers 9 bases. V shed 4 bases and J 0 bases; nucleotides not matched to a gene: 6. The CDR3 has 16 residues. Germline V gene data show CDR1 as LGHDT and CDR2 as YNNKEL (reference sequence). The CDR3 here is CASSRTGTGTNYGYTF. CDR3 nucleotides: TGTGCCAGCAGCCGAACCGGGACAGGGACTAACTATGGCTACACCTTC.

The CDR3 DNA follows: TGTGCCAGCAGCTTAGCTCCGGGAGCCTCAGATACGCAGTATTTT. As protein: CASSLAPGASDTQYF. This chain joins TRBV7-2 and TRBJ2-3; a possible D gene is TRBD2 (6 bases). V lost 0 bases and J 4 bases, leaving 11 bases between the germline ends. Germline V gene lookup returns CDR1 SGHTA and CDR2 FQGNSA. CDR3 size: 15 residues.

This clone is a singleton in its sample. This chain links TRBV5-6 with TRBJ1-1; no reliable D call. The germline V gene encodes CDR1 SGHDT and CDR2 YYEEEE. CDR3 length: 15 amino acids. The V and J ends lost 0 bases and 0 bases respectively, with 9 bases between them. The CDR3 region has the DNA TGTGCCAGCAGCTTGGGGGCAGATATGAACACTGAAGCTTTCTTT. Protein: CASSLGADMNTEAFF.

This clone was observed many times. V and J are TRBV27 and TRBJ1-4; 10 bases agree with TRBD1. Germline loops: CDR1 MNHEY, CDR2 SMNVEV (reference sequence). J lost 5 bases, V lost 5 bases, and 8 bases had no gene match. This CDR3 has 16 residues. The CDR3 reads CASSTRWGQGNEKLFF. For the CDR3, the DNA is TGTGCCAGCAGTACACGGTGGGGACAGGGGAATGAAAAACTGTTTTTT. Using reference TRBV27 and TRBJ1-4 for the parts outside the CDR3, the full variable domain is EAQVTQNPRYLITVTGKKLTVTCSQNMNHEYMSWYRQDPGLGLRQIYYSMNVEVTDKGDVPEGYKVSRKEKRNFPLILESPSPNQTSLYFCASSTRWGQGNEKLFFGSGTQLSVL.

For this clone: Additional DNA sequences in this sample encode the identical CDR3. The chain employs TRBV3-1 (or the pseudogene TRBV3-2) and TRBJ1-2; 7 bases fit TRBD1. Trimming cost V 3 bases and J 4 bases; bases outside gene matches: 8. Per the germline V gene, CDR1 is LGHDT and CDR2 is YNNKEL (reference sequence). The CDR3 is 15 amino acids. CDR3 coding DNA: TGTGCCAGCAGCCAGCAGGGGGGATCGACCTATGGCTACACCTTC. Its protein is CASSQQGGSTYGYTF.

The genes are TRBV10-3 and TRBJ1-4; D perhaps matches TRBD1 (5 bases). The germline V and J ends were trimmed by 4 bases and 8 bases, with 17 bases remaining between them. Germline lookup yields CDR1 ENHRY and CDR2 SYGVKD. CDR3 size: 15 residues. In DNA form, the CDR3 reads TGTGCCATCAGTGCTCGGGGGGGTATCGAGGAAAAACTGTTTTTT. Protein sequence: CAISARGGIEEKLFF.

The rearrangement joins TRBV4-2 to TRBJ1-3, with D possibly being TRBD1 (5 bases). Germline CDR1 and CDR2: LGHNA and YNFKEQ. V was cut by 2 bases and J by 0 bases, with 8 bases left in between. The CDR3 totals 15 residues. Written as DNA, the CDR3 is TGTGCCAGCAGCCAACAGGGAGGCTCTGGAAACACCATATATTTT. Its translation is CASSQQGGSGNTIYF.

V is TRBV19 and J is TRBJ1-1; D may be TRBD1 (6 bases). Between the trimmed V and J ends, which lost 5 bases and 5 bases, there was a span of 12 bases. CDR1 is LNHDA, CDR2 SQIVND, per germline (reference sequence). The CDR3 contains 13 residues. The CDR3 reads CASSLQGETEAFF. The CDR3 DNA reads TGTGCCAGTAGTTTACAGGGAGAGACTGAAGCTTTCTTT.

The chain uses TRBV7-2 and TRBJ1-1; no clear D. The CDR3 consists of 14 residues. The germline CDR1 and CDR2 sequences are SGHTA and FQGNSA. Trimming stripped 1 base from V and 3 bases from J, with 9 bases between. The CDR3 here is CASSLVPEDTEAFF. CDR3 nucleotides: TGTGCCAGCAGCTTAGTCCCCGAGGACACTGAAGCTTTCTTT.

This clone was observed a handful of times. The CDR3 DNA follows: TGTGCCAGTACTGGACAGGATCGTGGTCCAAAGCAGTTCTTC. This gives the protein CASTGQDRGPKQFF. The chain couples TRBV18 to TRBJ2-1; 7 bases map to TRBD1. The CDR3 is made up of 14 amino acids. Per the germline V gene, CDR1 is KGHSH and CDR2 is LQKENI. J gave up 11 bases and V 9 bases, and 16 bases lay outside the gene matches.

The chain combines TRBV5-4 with TRBJ2-5, with 8 bases matching TRBD2. V was pared by 1 base and J by 4 bases, with 9 bases of the junction left unmatched. This CDR3 has 16 residues. Germline CDR1 reads SGHNT; CDR2 reads YYREEE (reference sequence). The CDR3 is CASSLRSGRAGETQYF. CDR3 coding DNA: TGTGCCAGCAGCTTGCGGTCCGGGAGGGCCGGAGAGACCCAGTACTTC.